This T cell receptor beta chain was identified during a study of spatial heterogeneity in lung cancer. Time point in this sample: sample taken at primary tumor resection. This clonotype was recorded at least ten times. Germline-derived CDR1 and CDR2 are MNHEY and SMNVEV (reference sequence). The CDR3 is 15 amino acids. Trimming cost V 10 bases and J 3 bases, with 19 bases left between them. TCRdb re-analysed the 5' RACE reads in MiXCR, keeping a single row per CDR3 protein. This table holds 20,000 to 25,000 distinct CDR3 sequences, approximately 4.6% found once. This specimen consisted of PBMCs, obtained at surgery. This sequence joins TRBV27 and TRBJ1-5; D remains ambiguous. The clonotype originates from a male donor with early-stage non-small cell lung cancer. The CDR3 DNA sequence: TGTGCCATCCAAAAATATCCGCGTGACAATCAGCCCCAGCATTTT. Residues: CAIQKYPRDNQPQHF.